A selection of T cell receptor beta chains follows, all from one sample in a study of regulatory T cells in long-lasting Graves disease. TCRdb redid the calling of the multiplex PCR reads with MiXCR, one entry per CDR3 protein. The sample has about 430,000 distinct CDR3 sequences; 14% to 15% are singletons. These data were likewise used in another study, on T cells in Graves' hyperthyroidism and ophthalmopathy.

This material consisted of peripheral blood mononuclear cells (PBMCs), taken at new diagnosis, from a patient treated with antithyroid drugs. The source is a middle-aged woman with Graves disease. CDR3s include the opening cysteine and the closing phenylalanine or tryptophan. D genes are given only for firm matches.

cdr3_aa j_call v_call d_call
CASSFLEGGKYNEQFF TRBJ2-1 TRBV27 TRBD2
CASNEDRGTYEQYF TRBJ2-7 TRBV12-3/TRBV12-4 TRBD1
CASSIGLTGGNIQYF TRBJ2-4 TRBV19 TRBD1
CASSGGTGASEQYF TRBJ2-7 TRBV5-5 TRBD1
CASGNRDRPSNEQFF TRBJ2-1 TRBV11-3 NA
CASSLGDGSYEQYF TRBJ2-7 TRBV7-9 NA
CASSFYNTEAFF TRBJ1-1 TRBV12-3/TRBV12-4 NA
CASSIWGGVKFF TRBJ2-1 TRBV19 NA
CASNTGMNTEAFF TRBJ1-1 TRBV28 NA
CASSPGQDHSNQPQHF TRBJ1-5 TRBV28 TRBD1
CASSVRVGFDEQYF TRBJ2-7 TRBV9 NA
CSATKGARTEAFF TRBJ1-1 TRBV20-1 TRBD1
CASTQRGQETQYF TRBJ2-5 TRBV6-1 NA
CASSLVVTGFSSYNEQFF TRBJ2-1 TRBV7-8 TRBD1
CASSYVGLRPETQYF TRBJ2-5 TRBV6-5 NA
CASMWGSGTDTQYF TRBJ2-3 TRBV28 NA
CASSPGGFYQETQYF TRBJ2-5 TRBV12-3/TRBV12-4 NA
CASTQGYSNQPQHF TRBJ1-5 TRBV6-1 NA
CASSRGPSGKGTDTQYF TRBJ2-3 TRBV5-1 TRBD2
CAIRFDRGENIQYF TRBJ2-4 TRBV10-3 TRBD1
CASSSLTGGTDTQYF TRBJ2-3 TRBV27 NA
CAISEKGRDYEQYF TRBJ2-7 TRBV10-3 NA
CASSLGPGETEAFF TRBJ1-1 TRBV7-2 NA
CASTNGQAPYEQYF TRBJ2-7 TRBV13 TRBD1
CSARGILGNTIYF TRBJ1-3 TRBV20-1 NA
CASSMPLGTGADEQYF TRBJ2-7 TRBV19 TRBD1
CASSPYSGGANEQFF TRBJ2-1 TRBV6-1 TRBD2
CASSSSSGRRYEQYF TRBJ2-7 TRBV12-3/TRBV12-4 TRBD2
CASSYTGTPRTAPGRSYNEQFF TRBJ2-1 TRBV5-1 NA
CASSIALAFNTGELFF TRBJ2-2 TRBV19 NA
CASSLSTSGITGELFF TRBJ2-2 TRBV5-1 TRBD2
CSVEPGQGARETQYF NA TRBV29-1 TRBD1
CSARSTSGNSYEQYF TRBJ2-7 TRBV20-1 TRBD2
CASSLERRTFF TRBJ1-1 TRBV11-2 NA
CASSTQAGEWHEQFF TRBJ2-1 TRBV19 TRBD2
CASSPGRVQETQYF TRBJ2-5 TRBV18 NA
CASSIPRTSGLPEQYF TRBJ2-7 TRBV28 TRBD2
CASSRISTDTQYF TRBJ2-3 TRBV7-9 NA
CASRADRGGQETQYF TRBJ2-5 TRBV2 TRBD1
CASSLESQRFYNEQFF TRBJ2-1 TRBV7-8 NA
CASSRLDRATGELFF TRBJ2-2 TRBV27 TRBD1
CASSSRELEETQYF TRBJ2-5 TRBV7-2 NA
CASSLVTGSTDTQYF TRBJ2-3 TRBV7-9 NA
CASKEGVADTQYF TRBJ2-3 TRBV2 NA
CASSLLGGRNQPQHF TRBJ1-5 TRBV6-1 NA
CASSSPGTGDEQYF TRBJ2-7 TRBV10-2 TRBD1
CASRGSGRYNEQFF TRBJ2-1 TRBV2 NA
CSVGDRVATGELFF TRBJ2-2 TRBV29-1 TRBD1
CAPAPILNLNSIANVLTF TRBJ2-6 TRBV19 NA
CASSQVFVETQYF TRBJ2-5 TRBV4-1 NA
CASSSTGGSSPLHF TRBJ1-6 TRBV7-6 TRBD1
CASTSLAGGITGELFF TRBJ2-2 TRBV2 TRBD2
CAGGVAGGPRETQYF TRBJ2-5 TRBV7-2 TRBD2
CASSQQSFAGAGRTDTQYF TRBJ2-3 TRBV4-2 TRBD2
CASSPRTSEDYNEQFF TRBJ2-1 TRBV4-1 TRBD2